This TCR beta chain was observed in a study of type 1 and type 2 diabetes patients (dated by TCRdb to about 2016). In the study overall: Recruited in China, the cohort was made up of 8 or 9 type 1 diabetes patients, a few type 2 diabetes patients and about 6 nondiabetic controls. Across the study, CD4+ and CD8+ T cells were positively selected from PBMCs by means of CD4 or CD8 MicroBeads on MACS columns. A total of fewer than 25 million paired-end reads was generated across the whole study. TCRbeta repertoires were profiled by high-throughput sequencing in the study to compare type 1 diabetes, type 2 diabetes and nondiabetic individuals. Type 2 diabetes patients were used as a disease comparison group for the type 1 diabetes patients. Similar V gene usage was observed when approximately 18-cycle and approximately 25-cycle amplification were compared, suggesting similar primer efficiencies and random PCR bias. Sequencing of the TCRbeta libraries was paired-end and was performed on Illumina HiSeq 2000 or MiSeq instruments.

General conclusions and limits of the study: Because only a limited number of T2D and control samples were sequenced, some T1D-only HECs might also appear in more T2D or control samples. Type 2 diabetes and control samples had highly correlated V and J gene usage patterns, with the correlation between samples averaging about 0.97. Type 2 diabetes patients had few highly-expanded CD4+ clones, median one, accounting for a median approximately 3.8% of reads. Age and gender were not matched between study groups, possibly biasing interpretation. Type 2 diabetes repertoires showed high diversity, significantly greater than type 1 diabetes repertoires in both CD4+ and CD8+ T cells.

Trimming takes 5 bases from V and 4 bases from J, and the germline ends sit 9 bases apart. The germline V gene supplies CDR1 MDHEN and CDR2 SYDVKM. Including cysteine and phenylalanine, the CDR3 has 13 amino acids. The only DNA kept is the CDR3, 39 bases in frame from the first base. Concerning this clonotype: It lacks a known antigen. Base-call qualities are not available, and no considerably larger clone is one nucleotide away.

The data were produced on an Illumina MiSeq. Genomic DNA from sorted T cell subsets was used as template for TCRbeta CDR3 amplification. The TCRbeta CDR3 region was amplified by multiplex PCR using 30 forward and 13 reverse primers. AMPure XP beads were used to purify the PCR products, after which a second approximately 25-cycle PCR added indices and adaptors. Before sequencing, libraries were gel-purified with the QIAquick Gel Extraction Kit. Per the authors' processing: FLASH was used to merge paired-end reads, and IgBLAST was used to align the merged reads to IMGT V, D and J germline references. Reads with less than 70% alignment identity to germline references were removed, leaving roughly 12,000,000 reads across the study. Following IMGT definitions, CDR3 boundaries, reading frame and productivity were assigned. Highly-expanded clones were defined as clones making up 1% or more of reads, and normalized Shannon entropy was used to measure diversity. Unpaired two-tailed t-tests were used to test group differences in Shannon entropy. TCRdb ran its own pipeline on the public reads, namely fastp trimming at Q25 and MiXCR clone calling, and kept in-frame beta chains. Every CDR3 protein is listed once, alongside the most common genes and DNA of its rows. The V and J calls come from TCRdb's annotation, not from the publication. The sample table holds 250,000 or so distinct CDR3 sequences, of which roughly 44% were seen once. 12% to 15% of the sample rests with the top ten.

All diabetic patients met standard classification criteria for type 1 or type 2 diabetes, with glucose and C-peptide assessed by WHO-recommended methods. Donors were excluded if they had other autoimmune diseases or infections within the previous four weeks. Ten milliliters of peripheral blood were drawn from each participant. LymphoPrep density separation was used to isolate PBMCs. Material: peripheral blood mononuclear cells (PBMCs). The TCR comes from a man between 18 and 29 years old with type 2 diabetes. The chain links TRBV28 with TRBJ1-5, with an unclear D gene assignment. The CDR3 reads as follows: CASSSALNQPQHF. DNA sequence: TGTGCCAGCAGTAGTGCCCTAAATCAGCCCCAGCATTTT. Supplemented by the reference TRBV28 and TRBJ1-5 proteins around the CDR3, the complete variable domain is DVKVTQSSRYLVKRTGEKVFLECVQDMDHENMFWYRQDPGLGLRLIYFSYDVKMKEKGDIPEGYSVSREKKERFSLILESASTNQTSMYLCASSSALNQPQHFGDGTRLSIL.